The rows below give T cell receptor beta chains drawn from one sample of a study of technical replicates of blood from a handful of donors. Generated by immunoSEQ multiplex PCR, the TCRdb table keeps only in-frame clones and is missing some. The table shows some 80,000 clones, with about 91% occurring only once. The sequenced sample consisted of T cells isolated from PBMCs. These receptors all stem from a human donor in good health. Each CDR3 is given with its conserved first and last residue. D genes are given only for firm matches. Size is omitted from some rows. Given values are once, few, many or a class for expanded clones.

>-|TRBJ2-1|TRBD2|15|TRBV6-5
TGTGCCAGCAGCCAACTAGCGGGAGTCTACAATGAGCAGTTCTTC
CASSQLAGVYNEQFF
>-|TRBJ2-1|-|13|TRBV27
TGTGCCAGCAGTTTCCGCGAGGTCAATGAGCAGTTCTTC
CASSFREVNEQFF
>-|TRBJ2-1|TRBD2|19|TRBV11-2
TGTGCCAGCAGCTTAGACGGGCTAGCGGGACTCCTCGCGGGGGATGAGCAGTTCTTC
CASSLDGLAGLLAGDEQFF
>-|TRBJ2-7|-|12|TRBV6-5
TGTGCCAGCAGTTACTCGCTCCAGGAGCAGTACTTC
CASSYSLQEQYF
>-|TRBJ2-3|TRBD2|15|TRBV9
TGTGCCAGCAGCGTGGGACTAGCGGGAGTAGATACGCAGTATTTT
CASSVGLAGVDTQYF
>-|TRBJ2-7|-|13|TRBV19
TGTGCCAGTAGTCCACGGACAGTATACGAGCAGTACTTC
CASSPRTVYEQYF
>-|TRBJ1-1|TRBD1|21|TRBV27
TGTGCCAGCAGCCGTCCTCCTGTAACCCGGGACAGGGGGCTTGAAGGGACTGAAGCTTTCTTT
CASSRPPVTRDRGLEGTEAFF
>-|TRBJ1-5|-|20|TRBV7-8
TGTGCCAGCAGCTCCCGATTGACGACAGCGAAGGTTTATAGCAATCAGCCCCAGCATTTT
CASSSRLTTAKVYSNQPQHF
>-|TRBJ2-1|TRBD2|16|TRBV4-1
TGCGCCAGCAGCCTGAGGTCTAGCGGGAGTAGTAATGAGCAGTTCTTC
CASSLRSSGSSNEQFF
>once|TRBJ2-1|-|15|TRBV6-4
TGTGCCAGCCAGGCCAGGGCCGGCTCCTACAATGAGCAGTTCTTC
CASQARAGSYNEQFF
>-|TRBJ1-5|-|15|TRBV4-1
TGCGCCAGCAGCCAAGATGGGGGGGGCAATCAGCCCCAGCATTTT
CASSQDGGGNQPQHF
>many|TRBJ1-6|-|16|TRBV13
TGTGCCAGCAGTTTACAGGGATCTACCTATAATTCACCCCTCCACTTT
CASSLQGSTYNSPLHF
>-|TRBJ2-3|TRBD2|16|TRBV27
TGTGCCAGCAGTTTAATAGGACTAGCGGGCACAGATACGCAGTATTTT
CASSLIGLAGTDTQYF
>-|TRBJ2-3|TRBD2|19|TRBV7-8
TGTGCCAGCAGCCCGAAGTCGCGGGGGGTCTCCCCTCGCACAGATACGCAGTATTTT
CASSPKSRGVSPRTDTQYF
>once|TRBJ1-1|-|12|TRBV2
TGTGCCAGCACAGTTGAGAACACTGAAGCTTTCTTT
CASTVENTEAFF
>-|TRBJ1-2|-|13|TRBV4-1
TGCGCCAGCAGCCAAGACCCAGGGGTTGGCTACACCTTC
CASSQDPGVGYTF
>-|TRBJ2-2|-|13|TRBV9
TGTGCCAGCAGCGCGGGAGCAGGCGGGGAGCTGTTTTTT
CASSAGAGGELFF
>-|TRBJ1-2|-|11|TRBV29-1
TGCAGCGTTCAGTTGGGAGGGAACGGCACCTTC
CSVQLGGNGTF
>-|TRBJ2-7|-|14|TRBV11-3
TGTGCCAGCAGCCGAGGACAGAGCTCCTACGAGCAGTACTTC
CASSRGQSSYEQYF
>-|TRBJ1-2|TRBD1|13|TRBV10-3
TGTGCCATCAGCGGGACAGGGTTAAATGGCTACACCTTC
CAISGTGLNGYTF
>once|TRBJ1-2|TRBD1|12|TRBV28
TGTGCCAGCAGCTCGAGACGGGGACAGGGGGCCTTC
CASSSRRGQGAF
>-|TRBJ2-3|TRBD2|18|TRBV7-8
TGTGCCAGCAGCTTAGGATCTAGCGGGAGCCGAGGCACAGATACGCAGTATTTT
CASSLGSSGSRGTDTQYF
>-|TRBJ2-5|TRBD2|12|TRBV5-1
TGCGCCAGCAGCTCGGGGGGAGAGACCCAGTACTTC
CASSSGGETQYF
>-|TRBJ1-2|TRBD1|16|TRBV11-2
TGTGCCAGCAGAAAACCCGGGACAGGGTTGGAATATGGCTACACCTTC
CASRKPGTGLEYGYTF
>-|TRBJ1-2|TRBD1|15|TRBV30
TGTGCCTGGAGTGCCGACTCAGGGGGCAGCTATGGCTACACCTTC
CAWSADSGGSYGYTF
>-|TRBJ2-3|TRBD2|16|TRBV7-6
TGTGCCAGCAGCCGGGGGCCTAGCGGGACCTCAGATACGCAGTATTTT
CASSRGPSGTSDTQYF
>-|TRBJ1-5|-|13|TRBV30
TGTGCCTGGAGCGCGGGGTTGGTTTTTCCCCAGCATTTT
CAWSAGLVFPQHF
>once|TRBJ2-3|-|13|TRBV10-1
TGCGCCAGCAGCCCCGGGGGCACAGATACGCAGTATTTT
CASSPGGTDTQYF
>-|TRBJ2-3|TRBD1|14|TRBV30
TGTGCCTGGGGACCGGGACAGGGTAGAGATACGCAGTATTTT
CAWGPGQGRDTQYF
>-|TRBJ2-7|-|14|TRBV5-1
TGCGCCAGCAGCTTGGGGGGGGTTGAGGACGAGCAGTACTTC
CASSLGGVEDEQYF
>-|TRBJ2-5|TRBD2|16|TRBV7-9
TGTGCCAGCAGCTTTTTACTAGCGGGGCCCCAAGAGACCCAGTACTTC
CASSFLLAGPQETQYF
>once|TRBJ2-2|-|15|TRBV19
TGTGCCAGTAGTATAAAGAGTCGTAACCCCGGGGAGCTGTTTTTT
CASSIKSRNPGELFF
>once|TRBJ2-3|-|13|TRBV5-1
TGCGCCAGCAGCTACTTTCTCACAGATACGCAGTATTTT
CASSYFLTDTQYF
>-|TRBJ1-2|-|16|TRBV5-6
TGTGCCAGCAGCTTGGATTGGACAGTTTGGAACTATGGCTACACCTTC
CASSLDWTVWNYGYTF
>-|TRBJ2-5|-|13|TRBV7-9
TGTGCCAGCAGCCCGACAGAAAAAGAGACCCAGTACTTC
CASSPTEKETQYF
>-|TRBJ2-7|TRBD1|14|TRBV28
TGTGCCAGCAGTCCGACAGGGTTAGTCTACGAGCAGTACTTC
CASSPTGLVYEQYF
>-|TRBJ1-1|-|16|TRBV7-9
TGTGCCAGCAGCCCAAGCCGAACAGAGTGGGACACTGAAGCTTTCTTT
CASSPSRTEWDTEAFF
>once|TRBJ2-5|TRBD2|16|TRBV7-9
TGTGCCAGCAGCCCCCGGACTAGCGGGGGGCAAGAGACCCAGTACTTC
CASSPRTSGGQETQYF
>-|TRBJ2-5|-|11|TRBV5-6
TGTGCCAGCAGCCGTCTGGAGACCCAGTACTTC
CASSRLETQYF
>-|TRBJ2-7|TRBD2|17|TRBV7-8
TGTGCCAGCAGCCACCCCGGGGGACTAGCGGGTGCCTACGAGCAGTACTTC
CASSHPGGLAGAYEQYF
>-|TRBJ2-3|-|13|TRBV7-7
TGTGCCAGCAGCTCCGGTAGCACAGATACGCAGTATTTT
CASSSGSTDTQYF
>-|TRBJ1-3|-|16|TRBV5-1
TGCGCCAGCTCCCGGGAGGGATGGCCCCAAATTGACACCATATATTTT
CASSREGWPQIDTIYF
>-|TRBJ1-2|-|13|TRBV19
TGTGCCAGTAGTATCGACAGCCTCTATGGCTACACCTTC
CASSIDSLYGYTF
>-|TRBJ1-2|-|14|TRBV2
TGTGCCAGCAGTGAAGCAGGAGAACTCTATGGCTACACCTTC
CASSEAGELYGYTF
>-|TRBJ2-1|-|14|TRBV13
TGTGCCAGCAGCTTAACGAGATCCTACAATGAGCAGTTCTTC
CASSLTRSYNEQFF
>once|TRBJ2-7|-|13|TRBV7-9
TGTGCCAGCAGCTTCGAGGTCGCCTGGGAGCAGTACTTC
CASSFEVAWEQYF
>-|TRBJ2-7|-|11|TRBV29-1
TGCAGCGGAAGAGGGTCCTACGAGCAGTACTTC
CSGRGSYEQYF
>-|TRBJ2-7|TRBD2|16|TRBV4-2
TGTGCCAGCAGCCCATTGACTAGCGTAAGCTCCTACGAGCAGTACTTC
CASSPLTSVSSYEQYF
>-|TRBJ2-7|TRBD1|17|TRBV6-1
TGTGCCAGCAGTGAAGCGCTTGGGACAGGGGAATCCTACGAGCAGTACTTC
CASSEALGTGESYEQYF
>few|TRBJ2-2|-|13|TRBV27
TGTGCCAGCAGTTCCCCGCGCACCGGGGAGCTGTTTTTT
CASSSPRTGELFF
>-|TRBJ2-5|-|14|TRBV11-1
TGTGCCAGCAACGACGGGAGAAACCAAGAGACCCAGTACTTC
CASNDGRNQETQYF
>-|TRBJ2-2|TRBD2|16|TRBV28
TGTGCCAGCACCCTGTCCGGGACTAGCGACCTCGGGGAGCTGTTTTTT
CASTLSGTSDLGELFF
>once|TRBJ2-6|-|16|TRBV27
TGTGCCAGCAGTTTGTTGTACACCCCTGGGGCCAACGTCCTGACTTTC
CASSLLYTPGANVLTF
>-|TRBJ1-3|-|16|TRBV5-1
TGCGCCAGCAGCTTGGAACAGGCGAGCTCTGGAAACACCATATATTTT
CASSLEQASSGNTIYF
>-|TRBJ1-2|-|15|TRBV4-1
TGCGCCAGCAGCCCAAGGGACACCCGGGGCTATGGCTACACCTTC
CASSPRDTRGYGYTF
>-|TRBJ2-7|TRBD2|19|TRBV5-1
TGCGCCAGCACCTTCAATCTCACCCGGTACCTAGCGGGAGCCTACGAGCAGTACTTC
CASTFNLTRYLAGAYEQYF